This TCR beta chain was sequenced for a study of T-cell reconstitution after alpha-beta-depleted transplantation in children. Broader study findings: Several hundred rapidly expanded clones from non-depleted graft cells reportedly supplied alpha-beta T cells about two months post-transplant. Most T-cell counts and diversity one year after the transplant came from T cells that were newly produced. Elevated TCRbeta diversity at day 60 was traced, in some patients, to surviving recipient T cells and thymic progenitors.

Germline CDR1 and CDR2: DFQATT and SNEGSKA (reference sequence). This CDR3 has 14 amino acids. The V and J ends lost 0 bases and 0 bases respectively, with 9 bases between them. TCRbeta library preparation incorporated unique molecular identifiers. From the PCR reads, TCRdb called clonotypes with MiXCR, one entry per CDR3 protein. Among around 960,000 distinct CDR3 sequences listed, 25% to 30% were seen once. In its sample, this clonotype was seen a few times. Its antigen is currently unknown. The chain joins TRBV20-1 to TRBJ2-7, with TRBD2 as a possible D gene (6 bases). The sequenced sample was PBMCs, mostly from graft donor cells, obtained 360 days after TCRalphabeta/CD19-depleted stem cell transplant. The receptor was derived from a boy under two years old who had a stem cell transplant for SCID, so the T cells may come from the graft donor. The chain's CDR3 is CSARDRRGSYEQYF. The DNA for the CDR3 is TGCAGTGCTAGAGATAGGAGGGGCTCCTACGAGCAGTACTTC.